This T cell receptor (beta chain) was observed in a study of a mutant IDH1 vaccine in newly diagnosed glioma (dated by TCRdb to the early 2020s). Concerning the study at large: Patients were given eight vaccinations, in weeks 1, 3, 5, 7, 11, 15, 19 and 23, which matched visits V03 through V10. Vaccination was initiated 4-6 weeks after radiotherapy alone, or concurrently with temozolomide cycles in the chemotherapy-containing groups. Before enrollment, most patients had been given radiochemotherapy with temozolomide as standard therapy, while the rest had received either radiotherapy alone or temozolomide alone. Peripheral blood was collected at six visits: V03 (baseline), V05, V07, V10, V12 and V13. For exploratory analyses, about 25 treated patients had longitudinal TCRB deep sequencing done wherever samples were available. Of the 30 to 35 treated patients, approximately 62% were male and 37.5% were female, and a mean age of roughly 37 years was recorded. General study outcomes and caveats: PBMC samples for TCRB deep sequencing were selected based on availability. Pseudoprogression appeared unrelated to alterations in the top peripheral T cell clonotypes detected by TCRB sequencing. Vaccine-induced immune responses across multiple MHC alleles were detected in over 80% of patients. The authors noted that analyses of patient blood samples could not be reproduced because of sample limitations.

Library creation used the immunoSEQ multiplex PCR assay. Rearranged TCR beta chain sequences were amplified with the hsTCRB Kit following the manufacturer's protocol. An Illumina MiSeq was used to sequence the TCRB libraries. The authors' pipeline ran thus. The kit vendor's proprietary platform handled demultiplexing, trimming and gene mapping. TCRdb stores this immuneACCESS table with in-frame sequences only. Part of the clones is absent; in the studies checked, under half of the shortfall reflects unresolved V genes, and no reason is known for the rest. V and J calls and clone size are those listed in that table; D and trimming were worked out from the DNA. This sample comprises tens of thousands of clones, more than 80% of them detected only once. About 3.8% of the sample is in the top ten clones. About this clone itself: Its antigen remains undetermined. No quality values exist for individual bases; no much larger clone is one base distant.

V loses 6 bases of germline sequence and J loses 5 bases, and the interval between the two ends is 13 bases. The CDR3, from cysteine to phenylalanine, totals 13 residues. CDR3 DNA only is kept here, 39 bases in frame from base 1. The germline V gene yields MNHNS for CDR1 and SASEGT for CDR2. Interpreted using the paper, the time point label stands for: week 11, during vaccination. A 20-mer mutant IDH1 peptide at 300 micrograms in Montanide made up each vaccine dose, which was injected subcutaneously together with topical imiquimod. All donors had newly diagnosed IDH1-mutant astrocytomas of WHO grade 3 or 4 that showed loss of nuclear ATRX. The samples were drawn from NOA16, a multicentre, single-arm, open-label phase I trial in Germany that tested a mutant IDH1 peptide vaccine in humans for the first time. Genomic DNA for TCRB sequencing was extracted from EDTA blood using the DNeasy Blood and Tissue Kit.

The sample was PBMCs, taken from a glioma patient whose treatment included an IDH1 peptide vaccine. The receptor was derived from a man aged 30 to 39 with glioma. The chain links TRBV6-1 with TRBJ1-1; the D segment cannot be called with confidence. The DNA sequence is TGTGCCAGCAGAAGGACCGGCGGGACTGAAGCTTTCTTT. This encodes CASRRTGGTEAFF.